This record covers a single T cell receptor beta chain. Its cognate antigen is unknown. These data are taken from a study of molecular identifiers for immune sequencing clone quantification. Study-wide findings and caveats: Single-cell amounts of spiked Jurkat TCR RNA were reportedly detectable among about a million naive cells.

In TCRdb, the PCR reads were re-called with MiXCR into one record per CDR3 protein. The sample lists hundreds of thousands of distinct CDR3 sequences, about 20% occurring once. CDR3 length: 16 amino acids. The germline gives CDR1 SGDLS, CDR2 YYNGEE. V shed 4 bases and J 1 base; nucleotides not matched to a gene: 7. Sorting isolated naive CD8 T cells as CD8+CD4-CCR7+CD45RA+ events. This TCR was sampled from a human donor in good health. Some libraries in this study had Jurkat cell RNA spiked in. The rearrangement joins TRBV9 to TRBJ2-2; 7 nucleotides align to TRBD2. Sequences were obtained from naive CD8+ T cells from blood, with Jurkat cell RNA spiked in. Subset indicated: FACS-sorted CD8+CD4-CCR7+CD45RA+ naive T cells. The CDR3 DNA is TGTGCCAGCAGCCCTTTTCAGCGGGGGAACACCGGGGAGCTGTTTTTT. This sequence encodes CASSPFQRGNTGELFF.